The clone carrying this T cell receptor beta chain has more than one count but fewer than ten. This specimen belongs to a study of blood T cell repertoires in COVID-19. Using immunoSEQ multiplex PCR, the repertoire was profiled, and TCRdb retains in-frame clones only, with some absent. The sample includes roughly 41,000 clones, around four fifths seen only once; the top ten take roughly 1.7%. This sequence was found in a man between 60 and 75 years old with COVID-19, enrolled during active disease. Sequenced material: peripheral blood.

CDR3 loop: CASSLGSGAGTEAFF. In nucleotides, the CDR3 is TGTGCCAGCAGCTTAGGATCAGGGGCAGGCACTGAAGCTTTCTTT. This chain links TRBV7-2 with TRBJ1-1; a weak D match, TRBD1 (6 bases). CDR3 length equals 15 residues. Germline V lookup: CDR1 SGHTA, CDR2 FQGNSA. The ends were cut back, 1 base at V and 4 bases at J, with 13 bases in the middle. The entire variable domain, with the rest obtained from reference TRBV7-2 and TRBJ1-1, is as follows: GAGVSQSPSNKVTEKGKDVELRCDPISGHTALYWYRQSLGQGLEFLIYFQGNSAPDKSGLPSDRFSAERTGGSVSTLTIQRTQQEDSAVYLCASSLGSGAGTEAFFGQGTRLTVV.